A single sample is the source of the 23 T cell receptor beta chains below, sequenced in a study of blood T cell repertoires in COVID-19 (TCRdb year 2020). Library preparation used the immunoSEQ multiplex PCR assay. Held by TCRdb, this immuneACCESS table contains in-frame sequences only and omits some clones. Under half of the omission traces to an unresolved V gene where checked; the cause of the rest is unknown. The sample data list roughly 220,000 clones, and about 80% of these were observed just once. More than 2.5% of the sample is taken by the ten largest. Specimen: peripheral blood. Source of these receptors: a woman aged 30 to 39 who had recovered from COVID-19.

This clone was seen a few times. V and J are TRBV10-3 and TRBJ1-2; 9 bases agree with TRBD1. CDR3 length equals 16 residues. Germline V CDR1 and CDR2: ENHRY, SYGVKD. With 10 bases clipped from V and 7 bases from J, the junction kept 19 bases outside the gene matches. CDR3 in amino acids: CATLPSRDRVVVGYTF. The CDR3 bases are TGTGCCACCCTACCCTCCCGGGACAGGGTTGTTGTTGGCTACACCTTC.

This chain connects TRBV30 to TRBJ2-1; 14 bases map to TRBD2. CDR3 length: 17 amino acids. V lost 2 bases and J lost 8; bases outside the gene matches: 11. The germline V gene has CDR1 GTSNPN and CDR2 SVGIG (reference sequence). The CDR3 nucleotides read TGTGCCTGGAGTCCTGGGACTAGCGGGAGTATCCTAGATGAGCAGTTCTTC. As protein: CAWSPGTSGSILDEQFF. Variable domain in full (rest from reference TRBV30 and TRBJ2-1): SQTIHQWPATLVQPVGSPLSLECTVEGTSNPNLYWYRQAAGRGLQLLFYSVGIGQISSEVPQNLSASRPQDRQFILSSKKLLLSDSGFYLCAWSPGTSGSILDEQFFGPGTRLTVL.

This clone was found once. This sequence joins TRBV6-4 and TRBJ2-1; 8 nucleotides agree with TRBD1. V shed 0 bases, J shed 9 bases, and the junction held 4 bases outside the gene matches. The CDR3 is 14 amino acids. Germline V gene lookup returns CDR1 MRHNA and CDR2 SNTAGT. The CDR3 bases are TGTGCCAGCAGTGACTCCAACAGGGGGTTTGAGCAGTTCTTC. It specifies CASSDSNRGFEQFF.

The sample holds one count of this clone. As DNA, the CDR3 is TGTGCCAGCAGCCTCCGGGGGTCCTATCAGCCCCAGCATTTT. This translates into CASSLRGSYQPQHF. The chain carries TRBV3-1 (or the pseudogene TRBV3-2) and TRBJ1-5, with D possibly matching TRBD1 (5 bases). Trimming took off 4 bases at V and 5 bases at J, with 12 bases between the two ends. This CDR3 spans 14 amino acids. Germline V gene sequence: CDR1 LGHDT, CDR2 YNNKEL (reference sequence).

The V and J genes are TRBV19 and TRBJ1-5, with D possibly being TRBD1 (6 bases). This CDR3 is 14 amino acids long. V was cut by 5 bases and J by 0 bases, with 8 bases left in between. Germline V gives CDR1 LNHDA, CDR2 SQIVND (reference sequence). For the CDR3, the DNA is TGTGCCAGTAGTTACAGGGATAGCAATCAGCCCCAGCATTTT. Translation: CASSYRDSNQPQHF.

The chain recombines TRBV20-1 with TRBJ2-1; TRBD2 agrees at 8 bases. Losses at the gene ends were 0 bases for V and 12 bases for J; bases not matched to a gene: 1. This CDR3 has 11 amino acids. Germline loops: CDR1 DFQATT, CDR2 SNEGSKA (reference sequence). The CDR3 region has the DNA TGCAGTGCTAGAGAGGCGGGGGGGCAGTTCTTC. It yields the protein CSAREAGGQFF.

This chain uses TRBV3-1 (or the pseudogene TRBV3-2) with TRBJ2-7; 7 bases match TRBD1. CDR1 and CDR2 from the germline V gene are LGHDT and YNNKEL (reference sequence). With V trimmed by 5 bases and J by 6 bases, 13 bases remained unmatched. The CDR3 runs 15 residues. CDR3 amino acids: CASSRIEGGKGEQYF. CDR3 bases: TGTGCCAGCAGCAGAATTGAAGGGGGCAAGGGCGAGCAGTACTTC.

The rearrangement links TRBV19 to TRBJ2-7; 11 bases are shared with TRBD2. The CDR3 is made up of 17 amino acids. Germline V CDR1 and CDR2: LNHDA, SQIVND (reference sequence). The trim removed 5 bases at V and 0 bases at J, leaving 9 bases unmatched. This CDR3 reads CASSSGLAGVSSYEQYF. The CDR3 nucleotides are TGTGCCAGTAGTTCCGGACTAGCGGGTGTCAGCTCCTACGAGCAGTACTTC.

The chain is built from TRBV9 and TRBJ2-3; D possibly corresponds to TRBD2 (6 bases). The V end lost 3 bases, the J end lost 4 bases, and 15 bases lay between the germline ends. This CDR3 contains 15 residues. Germline V gives CDR1 SGDLS, CDR2 YYNGEE. CDR3 region: CASSAYGGNSDTQYF. CDR3 bases: TGTGCCAGCAGCGCGTATGGGGGGAATTCAGATACGCAGTATTTT.

The J gene is TRBJ2-2, the V gene TRBV11-3, with 11 bases identical to TRBD1. The V and J ends lost 2 bases and 4 bases, in that order; junction bases with no gene match: 6. Germline CDR1 reads SGHNT; CDR2 reads YENEEA. The CDR3 covers 17 residues. The chain's CDR3 is CASSLLPGQGVTGELFF. CDR3 DNA: TGTGCCAGCAGCTTACTACCGGGACAGGGGGTCACCGGGGAGCTGTTTTTT.

This chain joins TRBV7-9 and TRBJ2-1; tentatively, D is TRBD1 (6 bases). Germline CDR1 reads SEHNR; CDR2 reads FQNEAQ (reference sequence). V shed 5 bases and J shed 8 bases, with 19 bases lying between them. The CDR3 extends over 15 amino acids. The CDR3 here is CASSRTGTPEDEQFF. CDR3 bases: TGTGCCAGCAGCCGAACCGGGACACCCGAGGATGAGCAGTTCTTC.

Only a few counts were recorded for this clone. The genes are TRBV2 and TRBJ2-7; a possible D gene is TRBD1 (5 bases). Germline V lookup: CDR1 SNHLY, CDR2 FYNNEI. The CDR3 length is 13 residues. V gave up 4 bases and J gave up 4 bases, with 11 bases separating them. The DNA for the CDR3 is TGTGCCAGCAGTGGTAGCAGGGCATACGAGCAGTACTTC. Encoded protein: CASSGSRAYEQYF.

The CDR3: CAISDVQGSTEAFF. In DNA form, the CDR3 reads TGTGCCATCAGTGACGTACAGGGGTCCACTGAAGCTTTCTTT. J is TRBJ1-1 and V is TRBV10-3; 7 bases agree with TRBD1. Germline CDR1 is ENHRY and CDR2 is SYGVKD. J gave up 4 bases and V 3 bases, and 5 bases lay outside the gene matches. The CDR3 totals 14 residues.

The chain combines TRBV2 with TRBJ2-5; tentatively, D is TRBD2 (7 bases). Trimming removed 6 bases at V and 4 bases at J, with 15 bases between. The length of the CDR3 is 14 residues. CDR1 is SNHLY and CDR2 is FYNNEI in the germline V gene. CDR3 DNA: TGTGCCAGCAGCCTGTCGGGGGGCGCAGAGACCCAGTACTTC. This gives the protein CASSLSGGAETQYF.

The gene calls are TRBV19 and TRBJ1-6; D remains ambiguous. The CDR3 loop spans 12 amino acids. The V end lost 5 bases, the J end lost 7 bases, and 6 bases lay between the germline ends. CDR1 is LNHDA, CDR2 SQIVND, per germline (reference sequence). The CDR3 DNA reads as TGTGCCAGTAGTCCACAAAATTCACCCCTCCACTTT. Its translation is CASSPQNSPLHF.

The genes are TRBV6-1 and TRBJ1-4; no clear D. The CDR3 consists of 14 residues. Per germline, CDR1 MNHNS and CDR2 SASEGT. Trimming removed 1 base at V and 6 bases at J, with 9 bases between. CDR3 sequence (DNA): TGTGCCAGCAGTGAAGGGTGGCAGGATGAAAAACTGTTTTTT. It codes for CASSEGWQDEKLFF.

This chain uses TRBV19 with TRBJ1-1; D is unresolved. This CDR3 has 14 amino acids. The germline CDR1 and CDR2 sequences are LNHDA and SQIVND (reference sequence). Trimming removed 5 bases at V and 0 bases at J, with 10 bases between. Here the CDR3 reads CASSQGSMNTEAFF. The CDR3 DNA is TGTGCCAGTAGTCAAGGGAGCATGAACACTGAAGCTTTCTTT.

This chain links TRBV9 with TRBJ2-7; TRBD1 aligns across 7 bases. The CDR3 length is 13 residues. From germline, CDR1 is SGDLS and CDR2 YYNGEE. J was trimmed by 3 bases and V by 3 bases; bases with no gene match: 3. CDR3 protein: CASSGGQDYEQYF. For the CDR3, the DNA is TGTGCCAGCAGCGGAGGACAGGACTACGAGCAGTACTTC.

This sequence joins TRBV30 and TRBJ1-4; D might be TRBD1 (6 bases). The germline V gene encodes CDR1 GTSNPN and CDR2 SVGIG (reference sequence). V lost 3 bases and J lost 8, with 13 bases in between. The CDR3 is made up of 13 amino acids. Here the CDR3 reads CAWSGDQGEKLFF. CDR3 in DNA: TGTGCCTGGAGCGGGGACCAGGGGGAAAAACTGTTTTTT.

CDR3 nucleotide sequence: TGTGCCAGTAGACGTTCTTACAGGCGGGAGACCCAGTACTTC. Protein product: CASRRSYRRETQYF. The V call is TRBV19, the J call TRBJ2-5; D is perhaps TRBD1 (5 bases). From germline, CDR1 is LNHDA and CDR2 SQIVND (reference sequence). Trimming pared 6 bases from V and 5 bases from J, leaving 16 bases between. The CDR3 extends over 14 amino acids. Complete variable domain (other parts from reference TRBV19 and TRBJ2-5): DGGITQSPKYLFRKEGQNVTLSCEQNLNHDAMYWYRQDPGQGLRLIYYSQIVNDFQKGDIAEGYSVSREKKESFPLTVTSAQKNPTAFYLCASRRSYRRETQYFGPGTRLLVL.

The chain recombines TRBV7-2 with TRBJ2-7; TRBD1 matches 9 bases. Germline assignment: CDR1 SGHTA and CDR2 FQGNSA. This CDR3 comprises 15 residues. V was pared by 5 bases and J by 5 bases, with 10 bases of the junction left unmatched. The CDR3 region is CASSPKWDRVHEQYF. CDR3 coding DNA: TGTGCCAGCAGCCCGAAATGGGACAGGGTCCACGAGCAGTACTTC. The whole variable domain, remainder taken from reference TRBV7-2 and TRBJ2-7, is GAGVSQSPSNKVTEKGKDVELRCDPISGHTALYWYRQSLGQGLEFLIYFQGNSAPDKSGLPSDRFSAERTGGSVSTLTIQRTQQEDSAVYLCASSPKWDRVHEQYFGPGTRLTVT.

The CDR3 DNA reads TGTGCCAGCAGCTTATTACAGGGGAACACTGAAGCTTTCTTT. Translating gives CASSLLQGNTEAFF. The rearrangement joins TRBV5-4 to TRBJ1-1; the D gene is possibly TRBD1 (6 bases). Germline loops: CDR1 SGHNT, CDR2 YYREEE (reference sequence). The CDR3 spans 14 residues. V gave up 2 bases and J gave up 1 base, with 9 bases separating them.

The chain recombines TRBV7-9 with TRBJ1-2, with D uncertain. CDR1 and CDR2 from the germline V gene are SEHNR and FQNEAQ (reference sequence). Trimming shortened V by 3 bases and J by 4 bases, and 9 bases separated the two germline ends. The CDR3 loop spans 13 amino acids. The CDR3 nucleotides read TGTGCCAGCAGCTTCTCACAGCCCTATGGCTACACCTTC. Protein: CASSFSQPYGYTF.